This is a list of T cell receptor beta chains from one sample in a study of T cell repertoires in cytomegalovirus infection. TCRdb passed the reads through MiXCR, listing each CDR3 protein once. The sample has around 200,000 distinct CDR3 sequences; 17% are singletons. The sample taken for sequencing was CD8+ T cells from PBMCs. The source is a human donor in good health (CMV status not recorded). Some clones in this sample may be carry-over from other donors' samples. Each CDR3 is given with its conserved first and last residue. D genes are given only for firm matches. Where a row states a size, it is once, few, many or the class of an expanded clone; other rows omit it.

few	TRBV12-3/TRBV12-4	TRBJ1-2	NA	TGTGCCAGCAGTTTTCCGGCGGACAGTGGCTACACCTTC	CASSFPADSGYTF
few	TRBV12-3/TRBV12-4	TRBJ2-2	NA	TGTGCCAGCAGGTTCAGTACCGGGGAGCTGTTTTTT	CASRFSTGELFF
few	TRBV9	TRBJ2-2	TRBD1	TGTGCCAGCAGCGGCACAGGGGCGAGGAATACCGGGGAGCTGTTTTTT	CASSGTGARNTGELFF
many	TRBV20-1	TRBJ1-2	NA	TGCAGTGCTCCCCGGGACGAGGGAGGCTACACCTTC	CSAPRDEGGYTF
few	TRBV29-1	TRBJ1-2	NA	TGCAGCGGGTGGGATTACGAAAACTATGGCTACACCTTC	CSGWDYENYGYTF
medium-sized	TRBV7-8	TRBJ2-3	TRBD2	TGTGCCAGCAGCTTATGGGGCGGGGGGGGCACAGATACGCAGTATTTT	CASSLWGGGGTDTQYF
NA	TRBV6-2/TRBV6-3	TRBJ2-3	TRBD1	TGTGCCAGCAACCTACGACAGGGAACAGATACGCAGTATTTT	CASNLRQGTDTQYF
few	TRBV14	TRBJ2-5	NA	TGTGCCAGCAGCCAAGATCAAAGGACACTTAAAGAGACCCAGTACTTC	CASSQDQRTLKETQYF
few	TRBV4-2	TRBJ2-1	NA	TGTGCCAGCAGCCAAGAATCGAGAGGGGGGGTAAATTATGAGCAGTTCTTC	CASSQESRGGVNYEQFF
few	TRBV12-3/TRBV12-4	TRBJ2-1	TRBD2	TGTGCCAGCAGTTTAGGCGGGGGGCCATCCAATGAGCAGTTCTTC	CASSLGGGPSNEQFF
few	TRBV4-1	TRBJ2-1	TRBD2	TGCGCCAGCAGCCAGCTAGCGGGGGGGCGCGATGAGCAGTTCTTC	CASSQLAGGRDEQFF
few	TRBV7-9	TRBJ1-3	TRBD1	TGTGCCAGCAGACCAACCGGGACAGCCAGAAACACCATATATTTT	CASRPTGTARNTIYF
NA	TRBV29-1	TRBJ1-2	TRBD1	TGCAGCGTTCCTTCGGACAGGGGAAATAGCTATGGCTACACCTTC	CSVPSDRGNSYGYTF
few	TRBV20-1	TRBJ2-2	NA	TGCAGTGCGAGCGGAGTGAACACCGGGGAGCTGTTTTTT	CSASGVNTGELFF
NA	TRBV6-2/TRBV6-3	TRBJ2-7	NA	TGTGCCAGCAGTTATACGGCAGGCTCCTACGAGCAGTACTTC	CASSYTAGSYEQYF
few	TRBV7-2	TRBJ1-5	TRBD1	TGTGCCAGCAGCGCCGGGACAGGGGGCTGGAGCAATCAGCCCCAGCATTTT	CASSAGTGGWSNQPQHF
few	TRBV19	TRBJ2-3	TRBD1	TGTGCCAGTAGGTCGGGACAGGGAGCCACAGATACGCAGTATTTT	CASRSGQGATDTQYF
NA	TRBV28	TRBJ1-5	NA	TGTGCCTGCTCTCCGCGGGAGGCGGGCTCTAATCAGCCCCAGCATTTT	CACSPREAGSNQPQHF
NA	TRBV28	TRBJ2-7	NA	TGTGCCAGCAGTTTATCGGGGTACTACGAGCAGTACTTC	CASSLSGYYEQYF
NA	TRBV6-2/TRBV6-3	TRBJ2-5	TRBD2	TGTGCCAGCAGCCGACTAGCGGGGGTCGAGACCCAGTACTTC	CASSRLAGVETQYF
NA	TRBV4-1	TRBJ2-7	TRBD2	TGCGCCAGCAGCCTGGGGACTAGCGGGGGTAGCCCCTACGAGCAGTACTTC	CASSLGTSGGSPYEQYF
few	TRBV7-2	TRBJ2-7	NA	TGTGCCAGCAGCTTAGTGTCCGGGAGCGCCTACGAGCAGTACTTC	CASSLVSGSAYEQYF
NA	TRBV5-5	TRBJ1-2	TRBD1	TGTGCCAGCAGCCCCGAAGAATCGACAGGGCTGAGTGGCTACACCTTC	CASSPEESTGLSGYTF
NA	TRBV6-9	TRBJ1-2	NA	TGTGCCAGCAGTTACAATGGCTACACCTTC	CASSYNGYTF
few	TRBV7-2	TRBJ2-7	NA	TGTGCCAGCAGCTTGGTCGATCCCTACGAGCAGTACTTC	CASSLVDPYEQYF
few	TRBV7-9	TRBJ2-7	NA	TGTGCCAGCAGCTTAGCAAGGGAGATCCCCGAGCAGTACTTC	CASSLAREIPEQYF
few	TRBV28	TRBJ1-1	NA	TGTGCCAGCAGTTCCGCTCCCCACGCGTACACTGAAGCTTTCTTT	CASSSAPHAYTEAFF